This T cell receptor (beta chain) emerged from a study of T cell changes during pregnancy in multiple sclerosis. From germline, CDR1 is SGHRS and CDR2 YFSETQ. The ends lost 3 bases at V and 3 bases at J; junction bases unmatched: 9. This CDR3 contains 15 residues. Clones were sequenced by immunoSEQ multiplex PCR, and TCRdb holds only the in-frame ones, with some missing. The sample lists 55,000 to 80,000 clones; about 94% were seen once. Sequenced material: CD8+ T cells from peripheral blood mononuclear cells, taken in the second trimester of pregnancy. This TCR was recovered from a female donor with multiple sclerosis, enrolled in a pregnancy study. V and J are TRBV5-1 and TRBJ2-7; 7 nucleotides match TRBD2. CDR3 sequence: CASSSPDWGGYEQYF. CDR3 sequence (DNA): TGCGCCAGCAGCTCGCCGGATTGGGGGGGCTACGAGCAGTACTTC.